The subject of this entry is one T cell receptor (beta chain). Its specificity is not known. Both 60 Vbeta primers and 13 Jbeta primers went into the PCR. Per the study methods: Approximately 11 million of the 60 million to 90 million unique TCR beta chains counted in a later analysis were shared. Data came from immunoSEQ multiplex PCR; TCRdb stores just in-frame clones and leaves some out. V and J calls and clone size are as listed in that table; D and trimming were resolved from the DNA. The repertoire consists of fewer than 200,000 clones, with approximately 81% occurring once and the leading ten covering about 1%. The sample comes from a study of cytomegalovirus exposure and HLA in healthy donors. Study-wide results and limits: Indistinguishable V segments such as TRBV6-2 and TRBV6-3 were excluded. An analysis was carried out later, and it reportedly showed fewer N-insertions in an Asian-associated ancestry cluster than the approximately 700-donor mean.

Trimming shortened V by 7 bases and J by 4 bases, and 13 bases separated the two germline ends. The V gene's germline CDR1 is SQVTM and CDR2 ANQGSEA. The CDR3 has 12 residues. The source of this sequence is a man under 40 in good health and CMV-seronegative. The gene calls are TRBV29-1 and TRBJ1-2; the D gene is possibly TRBD1 (6 bases). Sequences were obtained from PBMCs. The CDR3 DNA reads TGCAGCGCTCCACAGGGAGTCTATGGCTACACCTTC. Protein sequence: CSAPQGVYGYTF. The variable domain in full, completed from reference TRBV29-1 and TRBJ1-2, reads SAVISQKPSRDICQRGTSLTIQCQVDSQVTMMFWYRQQPGQSLTLIATANQGSEATYESGFVIDKFPISRPNLTFSTLTVSNMSPEDSSIYLCSAPQGVYGYTFGSGTRLTVV.